This is a list of T cell receptor beta chains from one sample in a study of graft-versus-host responses after intestinal transplantation. Antigens for these TCRs are unknown. Produced via immunoSEQ multiplex PCR; TCRdb's table is partial and in-frame only. There are about 110,000 clones in the sample; about 94% occur only once, and about 0.51% lies in the top ten. The source material was unstimulated CD8+ T cells sorted from spleen or lymph node cells, sampled before intestinal transplant. These receptors were taken from a human donor who received an intestinal transplant. CDR3s leave out the opening cysteine and the closing phenylalanine or tryptophan. The order of the fields is CDR3 protein, J gene, V gene, D gene. D genes are given only for firm matches.

ASSQAGTGGYYGYT,TRBJ1-2,TRBV4-1,TRBD1
ASSLGQLRYEQY,TRBJ2-7,TRBV13,-
ASSGGTAVFPDTQY,TRBJ2-3,TRBV5-1,-
ASSAGGVPREQY,TRBJ2-7,TRBV9,-
ASRQGVSYEQY,TRBJ2-7,TRBV27,TRBD1
ASSTDLAVNTEAF,TRBJ1-1,TRBV19,-
ASAVGADSGEAF,TRBJ1-1,TRBV9,-
ASSLRGRSPDTQY,TRBJ2-3,TRBV7-8,TRBD1
ASSYGGVYNEQF,TRBJ2-1,TRBV7-9,-
ASSFAPGSGAKDNEQF,TRBJ2-1,TRBV7-8,-
AWSKEGRFDYT,TRBJ1-2,TRBV30,-
ASSLLAGGAETQY,TRBJ2-5,TRBV2,TRBD2